The rows below give T cell receptor beta chains drawn from one sample of a study of spatial heterogeneity in lung cancer. TCRdb reanalysed the 5' RACE reads using MiXCR and keeps one entry per CDR3 protein. The sample yields tens of thousands of distinct CDR3 sequences, 6.5% to 9.5% seen once. The specimen was PBMCs, collected at surgery. These receptors originate from a male donor with early-stage non-small cell lung cancer. The CDR3 runs from the conserved cysteine through the conserved F or W. Some rows mark clone size as missing; the rest say once, few, many or name a class of expanded clone.

size | J | V | CDR3
many | TRBJ1-1 | TRBV18 | CATFPGANTEAFF
many | TRBJ2-5 | TRBV4-3 | CASSQGISSETQYF
many | TRBJ2-1 | TRBV29-1 | CSGGLRFNEQFF
many | TRBJ2-2 | TRBV29-1 | CSVYIENYGELFF
NA | TRBJ2-1 | TRBV7-6 | CASSLGRADRHDEQFF
many | TRBJ2-3 | TRBV11-2 | CASSFGVAGDTQYF
many | TRBJ2-5 | TRBV7-9 | CASSLAVGLAGGQQETQYF
few | TRBJ2-7 | TRBV27 | CASSLRDIRYEQYF
few | TRBJ1-2 | TRBV28 | CASSYPDYGYTF
many | TRBJ2-2 | TRBV12-3/TRBV12-4 | CASSLIRRGLSLNTGELFF
few | TRBJ2-5 | TRBV11-3 | CASSLGLGETQYF
few | TRBJ2-3 | TRBV7-6 | CASSPSPVGDTQYF
many | TRBJ2-7 | TRBV6-1 | CAIDRDAIYEQYF
many | TRBJ1-1 | TRBV12-3/TRBV12-4 | CASSSPGLNTEAFF
many | TRBJ2-7 | TRBV20-1 | CSARDSRRGLAGASYEQYF
many | TRBJ2-1 | TRBV12-3/TRBV12-4 | CASSGVVSDEQFF
many | TRBJ1-5 | TRBV6-2/TRBV6-3 | CASSPTGSGQPQHF
many | TRBJ2-1 | TRBV20-1 | CSARRGANNEQFF
NA | TRBJ1-1 | TRBV5-1 | CASSPFWSGNTEAFF
many | TRBJ1-2 | TRBV7-9 | CASSLAGEYYGYTF
NA | TRBJ1-4 | TRBV21-1 | CASSKEKGASANEKLFF
NA | TRBJ2-1 | TRBV29-1 | CSVEIGGGNEQFF
many | TRBJ2-2 | TRBV11-2 | CASSLDWRGSGELFF
many | TRBJ2-1 | TRBV25-1 | CASSPRELLGSYNEQFF
few | TRBJ1-4 | TRBV7-8 | CASSGAGTGTGGQKLFF
many | TRBJ1-5 | TRBV2 | CASSEDGKSNQPQHF
many | TRBJ2-2 | TRBV24-1 | CATSDPGQGWATGELFF
many | TRBJ1-6 | TRBV11-2 | CASRNPYRGVSPLHF
many | TRBJ2-1 | TRBV6-2/TRBV6-3 | CASSSVSGGSYNEQFF
many | TRBJ1-6 | TRBV7-2 | CASSPPSYNSPLHF
NA | TRBJ2-3 | TRBV19 | CASSTGLASDTQYF
NA | TRBJ2-2 | TRBV27 | CASGDQGRTGELFF
many | TRBJ2-1 | TRBV7-2 | CASSLDLQSHNEQFF
few | TRBJ1-2 | TRBV12-3/TRBV12-4 | CASSLVILGQGNYGYTF
many | TRBJ2-1 | TRBV7-2 | CASSLDQEYEQFF
many | TRBJ2-7 | TRBV7-9 | CASSLASGGYEQYF
many | TRBJ2-1 | TRBV28 | CASSLLAGGNNEQFF
many | TRBJ2-5 | TRBV5-1 | CASSRERRETQYF
many | TRBJ1-1 | TRBV5-1 | CASSLGQQRMTEAFF
NA | TRBJ2-1 | TRBV12-3/TRBV12-4 | CASSLAGGRSYNEQFF
NA | TRBJ2-1 | TRBV4-2 | CASSPMFWRAGSSQFF
many | TRBJ2-2 | TRBV10-2 | CASSSTSGGRVTGELFF
few | TRBJ2-4 | TRBV20-1 | CSAREDLIAKNIQYF
NA | TRBJ2-1 | TRBV18 | CASSPAGIYNEQFF